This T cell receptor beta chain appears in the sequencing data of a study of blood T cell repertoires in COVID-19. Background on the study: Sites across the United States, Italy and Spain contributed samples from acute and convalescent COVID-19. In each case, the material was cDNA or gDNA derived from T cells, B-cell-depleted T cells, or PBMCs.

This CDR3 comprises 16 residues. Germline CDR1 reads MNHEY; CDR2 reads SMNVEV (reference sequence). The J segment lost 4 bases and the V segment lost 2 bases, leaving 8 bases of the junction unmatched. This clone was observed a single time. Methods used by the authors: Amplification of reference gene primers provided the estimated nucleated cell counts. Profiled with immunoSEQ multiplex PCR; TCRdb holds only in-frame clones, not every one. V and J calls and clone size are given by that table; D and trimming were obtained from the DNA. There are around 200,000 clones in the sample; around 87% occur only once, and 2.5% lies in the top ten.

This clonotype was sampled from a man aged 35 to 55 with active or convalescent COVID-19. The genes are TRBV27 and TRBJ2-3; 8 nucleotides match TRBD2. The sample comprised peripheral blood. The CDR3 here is CASSLAGGPSSDTQYF. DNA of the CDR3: TGTGCCAGCAGTTTAGCGGGGGGTCCCTCCTCAGATACGCAGTATTTT.